This T cell receptor (beta chain) was sequenced in a study of patients and donors after allogeneic stem cell transplantation. Germline CDR1 and CDR2: SQVTM and ANQGSEA. Trimming stripped 1 base from V and 6 bases from J, with 15 bases between. CDR3 length equals 14 residues. TCRdb passed the RT-PCR reads through MiXCR, listing each CDR3 protein once. The profile covers 800,000 to 1,000,000 distinct CDR3 sequences, with more than 15% appearing a single time and roughly 6% taken by the ten largest. The sequencing sample was made of blood, either unsorted or a sorted T cell fraction (not recorded which). The J gene is TRBJ1-2, the V gene TRBV29-1, with a weak D call TRBD1 (5 bases). The origin of this receptor is a human donor who was either an allogeneic HSCT recipient or a stem cell or donor lymphocyte infusion donor (not recorded which). It is not recorded whose cells these are; they may come from a transplant donor. CDR3 protein: CSVEGLGGRHGYTF. The CDR3 DNA is TGCAGCGTTGAAGGGCTGGGGGGAAGACATGGCTACACCTTC.